This TCR beta chain derives from a study of Ad26.COV2.S vaccination and SARS-CoV-2 variants. Study-level information: The COV1001 Ad26.COV2.S trial arm included the donor. Participants got Ad26.COV2.S intramuscularly, once or twice 56 days apart.

The CDR3 has 10 residues. Germline V gene sequence: CDR1 SNHLY, CDR2 FYNNEI. V dropped 10 bases and J dropped 7 bases, with 10 bases sitting between them. Method: immunoSEQ multiplex PCR; TCRdb's copy keeps in-frame clones and lacks some. The sample yields about 350,000 clones, 85% seen once. About this clone itself: Its target is unknown.

Treatment: roughly 18 received Ad26.COV2.S at low or high dose, single or two shots; 5 received placebo; per-sample allocation not given. Repertoires come from day 63 after the first vaccine or placebo injection. Study-level results: Similar non-spike TCR breadth was seen in vaccine and placebo recipients.

Specimen: peripheral blood, collected in a trial of Ad26.COV2.S vaccine versus placebo. This clonotype was obtained from a person aged 18-65 years who received the Ad26.COV2.S COVID-19 vaccine or a placebo. The gene calls are TRBV2 and TRBJ1-2, with D possibly TRBD1 on 5 matching bases. CDR3 nucleotides: TGTGCCATACAGGTCGCTGGCTACACCTTC. Translating gives CAIQVAGYTF.